This TCR beta chain was documented in a study of blood T cell repertoires in COVID-19. V gave up 0 bases and J gave up 4 bases, with 8 bases separating them. This CDR3 comprises 14 residues. Germline V gene lookup returns CDR1 SGDLS and CDR2 YYNGEE. As regards this clone: The sample carries other DNA sequences with the same CDR3.

Sequenced by immunoSEQ multiplex PCR; TCRdb stores in-frame clones only, minus some. The sample contains 35,000 to 45,000 clones, 89% of which appear only once. The clonotype was recovered from a human donor in a cohort sampled during active COVID-19. The gene calls are TRBV9 and TRBJ1-5; tentatively, D is TRBD1 (5 bases). Sample: peripheral blood. This CDR3 reads CASSVGQGNQPQHF. As DNA, the CDR3 is TGTGCCAGCAGCGTAGGGCAGGGTAATCAGCCCCAGCATTTT. Combining the CDR3 with reference TRBV9 and TRBJ1-5 gives the whole variable domain DSGVTQTPKHLITATGQRVTLRCSPRSGDLSVYWYQQSLDQGLQFLIQYYNGEERAKGNILERFSAQQFPDLHSELNLSSLELGDSALYFCASSVGQGNQPQHFGDGTRLSIL.